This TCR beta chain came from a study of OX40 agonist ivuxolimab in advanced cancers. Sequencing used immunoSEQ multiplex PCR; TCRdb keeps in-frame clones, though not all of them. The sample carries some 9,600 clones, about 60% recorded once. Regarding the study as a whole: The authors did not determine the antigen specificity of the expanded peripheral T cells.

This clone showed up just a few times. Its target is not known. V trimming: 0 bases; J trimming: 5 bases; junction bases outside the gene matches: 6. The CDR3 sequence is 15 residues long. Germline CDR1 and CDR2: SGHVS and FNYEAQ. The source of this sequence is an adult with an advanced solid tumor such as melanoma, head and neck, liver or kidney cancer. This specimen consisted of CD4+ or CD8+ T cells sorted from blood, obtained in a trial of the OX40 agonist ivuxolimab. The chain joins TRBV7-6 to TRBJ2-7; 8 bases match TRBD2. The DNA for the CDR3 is TGTGCCAGCAGCTTAGCCAGCGGGAGTTGGGACGAGCAGTACTTC. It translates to CASSLASGSWDEQYF.